One and the same sample provided the 15 T cell receptor beta chains below, sequenced in a study of T-cell reconstitution after alpha-beta-depleted transplantation in children. As it was prepared, the TCRbeta library received unique molecular identifiers. TCRdb ran MiXCR on the PCR reads and lists one entry per CDR3 protein. The sample lists 540,000 or so distinct CDR3 sequences, 20% to 25% occurring once. This specimen was PBMCs, mostly from graft donor cells, taken 360 days after TCRalphabeta/CD19-depleted stem cell transplant. The receptor set was obtained from a boy under two years old who had a stem cell transplant for acute myeloid leukemia, so the T cells may come from the graft donor.

The chain has TRBV12-3 or TRBV12-4 and TRBJ2-1; 8 bases align to TRBD2. With 5 bases clipped from V and 7 bases from J, the junction kept 10 bases outside the gene matches. This CDR3 is built from 15 residues. The CDR3 DNA reads as TGTGCCAGCAGTCCGACCCGACTAGCGAGGAATGAGCAGTTCTTC. Translation: CASSPTRLARNEQFF.

This clonotype was seen a few times. The genes are TRBV20-1 and TRBJ1-1; 8 bases agree with TRBD1. The CDR3 totals 15 residues. Germline-derived CDR1 and CDR2 are DFQATT and SNEGSKA (reference sequence). J lost 5 bases, V lost 6 bases, and 14 bases had no gene match. The CDR3 is CSATGQGIATTEAFF. CDR3 sequence (DNA): TGCAGTGCCACAGGACAGGGAATAGCAACGACTGAAGCTTTCTTT.

At least ten counts were recorded for this clonotype. V and J are TRBV27 and TRBJ2-7, with TRBD1 matching 8 bases. Trimming removed 3 bases from V and 2 bases from J; junction bases left unmatched: 3. The CDR3 runs 14 residues. Germline CDR1 reads MNHEY; CDR2 reads SMNVEV (reference sequence). For the CDR3, the DNA is TGTGCCAGCAGTTTCCGGGACAGGACCTACGAGCAGTACTTC. Translated, it gives CASSFRDRTYEQYF.

The chain employs TRBV7-9 and TRBJ2-3; TRBD2 matches at 13 bases. Germline lookup yields CDR1 SEHNR and CDR2 FQNEAQ (reference sequence). The CDR3 is 17 amino acids. Trimming removed 5 bases from V and 1 base from J; junction bases left unmatched: 6. CDR3 coding DNA: TGTGCCAGCAGCCGTCCCGGGACTAGCGGGGGCACAGATACGCAGTATTTT. Its protein product is CASSRPGTSGGTDTQYF.

In its sample, this clonotype was seen many times. CDR3 sequence: CSARTGTGPYNEQFF. In DNA form, the CDR3 reads TGCAGTGCTAGGACCGGGACTGGACCTTACAATGAGCAGTTCTTC. This chain connects TRBV20-1 to TRBJ2-1, with a weak D call TRBD2 (6 bases). Trimming removed 3 bases at V and 4 bases at J, with 16 bases between. Germline-derived CDR1 and CDR2 are DFQATT and SNEGSKA (reference sequence). This CDR3 has 15 residues.

The table lists this clonotype with many counts. The chain carries TRBV4-1 and TRBJ2-2; D is uncertain. This CDR3 region has 14 residues. V was cut by 4 bases and J by 4 bases, with 10 bases left in between. Germline lookup yields CDR1 MGHRA and CDR2 YSYEKL. The chain's CDR3 is CASSRQDGTGELFF. The CDR3 region has the DNA TGCGCCAGCAGCCGTCAGGACGGCACCGGGGAGCTGTTTTTT.

The J gene is TRBJ2-5, the V gene TRBV5-1; unclear D gene. V was shortened by 0 bases and J by 1 base, with 7 bases between the two germline ends. The CDR3 runs to 14 residues. The germline gives CDR1 SGHRS, CDR2 YFSETQ. The CDR3 coding sequence is TGCGCCAGCAGCTTGGCAGGCACCCAAGAGACCCAGTACTTC. This codes for CASSLAGTQETQYF. The full variable domain, in which reference TRBV5-1 and TRBJ2-5 provide the parts outside the CDR3, is KAGVTQTPRYLIKTRGQQVTLSCSPISGHRSVSWYQQTPGQGLQFLFEYFSETQRNKGNFPGRFSGRQFSNSRSEMNVSTLELGDSALYLCASSLAGTQETQYFGPGTRLLVL.

The V gene is TRBV12-3 or TRBV12-4, the J gene TRBJ2-2; the match to TRBD1 covers 8 bases. The junction had 1 base not matched to a gene; V was cut back by 3 bases and J by 4 bases. CDR3 size: 14 residues. CDR3: CASSFRGPTGELFF. Written as DNA, the CDR3 is TGTGCCAGCAGTTTCAGGGGGCCCACCGGGGAGCTGTTTTTT.

This chain uses TRBV10-2 with TRBJ1-2, with D maybe TRBD1 (5 bases). The V gene's germline CDR1 is WSHSY and CDR2 SAAADI. V was shortened by 3 bases and J by 4 bases, with 18 bases between the two germline ends. The CDR3 runs to 16 residues. DNA for the CDR3: TGCGCCAGCAGTGATCCCTCAGGGTGGTACTCCTATGGCTACACCTTC. Residues: CASSDPSGWYSYGYTF.

The table lists this clonotype with a few counts. This chain connects TRBV20-1 to TRBJ2-7, with 7 nucleotides matching TRBD1. J lost 3 bases, V lost 3 bases, and 5 bases had no gene match. Germline V CDR1 and CDR2: DFQATT, SNEGSKA (reference sequence). This CDR3 is built from 13 residues. The CDR3 loop is CSASRDSYYEQYV. The CDR3 DNA reads TGCAGTGCTAGCCGGGACAGCTACTACGAGCAGTACGTC.

The chain couples TRBV20-1 to TRBJ2-2; 11 bases map to TRBD2. The germline gives CDR1 DFQATT, CDR2 SNEGSKA (reference sequence). Losses at the gene ends were 3 bases for V and 0 bases for J; bases not matched to a gene: 9. The CDR3 sequence is 18 residues long. In DNA, the CDR3 is TGCAGTGCTAGTCGTACTAGCGGGGGTCTCGCGAACACCGGGGAGCTGTTTTTT. Protein sequence: CSASRTSGGLANTGELFF.

The rearrangement joins TRBV20-1 to TRBJ2-5; D not resolved. The length of the CDR3 is 14 residues. Per the germline V gene, CDR1 is DFQATT and CDR2 is SNEGSKA (reference sequence). Between the trimmed V and J ends, which lost 6 bases and 1 base, there was a span of 15 bases. CDR3 sequence: CSAPAGLRQETQYF. In nucleotides, the CDR3 is TGCAGTGCCCCGGCCGGGCTTCGCCAAGAGACCCAGTACTTC.

This clonotype appeared a few times. This chain joins TRBV27 and TRBJ1-1; TRBD1 is a possible D gene (5 bases). The CDR3 is 14 residues long. V lost 3 bases to trimming and J lost 1 base, with 9 bases between them. Per germline, CDR1 MNHEY and CDR2 SMNVEV (reference sequence). CDR3 sequence (DNA): TGTGCCAGCAGTTTTCTGGACAAGAACACTGAAGCTTTCTTT. This sequence encodes CASSFLDKNTEAFF.

The V gene is TRBV2, the J gene TRBJ2-1; D is possibly TRBD2 (7 bases). The length of the CDR3 is 15 residues. CDR1 and CDR2 (germline): SNHLY, FYNNEI. The V end lost 6 bases, the J end lost 9 bases, and 21 bases lay between the germline ends. As DNA, the CDR3 is TGTGCCAGCAGCGAATGGGCGGGGGCCGGGGGTGAGCAGTTCTTC. Translating gives CASSEWAGAGGEQFF.

This clonotype was found a few times. The chain employs TRBV7-2 and TRBJ2-7, with D perhaps assigned TRBD1 or TRBD2 (5 bases each). V was shortened by 0 bases and J by 7 bases, with 19 bases between the two germline ends. Germline assignment: CDR1 SGHTA and CDR2 FQGNSA. This CDR3 comprises 16 residues. CDR3: CASSLALPGRVGEQYF. In DNA form, the CDR3 reads TGTGCCAGCAGCTTAGCTCTCCCGGGACGTGTGGGGGAGCAGTACTTC. Full variable domain (outside the CDR3, taken from reference TRBV7-2 and TRBJ2-7): GAGVSQSPSNKVTEKGKDVELRCDPISGHTALYWYRQSLGQGLEFLIYFQGNSAPDKSGLPSDRFSAERTGGSVSTLTIQRTQQEDSAVYLCASSLALPGRVGEQYFGPGTRLTVT.